This T cell receptor beta chain appears in the sequencing data of a study of T-cell reconstitution after alpha-beta-depleted transplantation in children (dated by TCRdb to the mid-2010s). For context, the study as a whole: Using TCR repertoire profiling, the study followed T-cell immune reconstitution in a quantitative way in children after TCRalphabeta/CD19-depleted allogeneic hematopoietic cell transplantation.

Study-level results and caveats: The high TCRbeta diversity at day 60 in some patients was ascribed to recipient T cells and intrathymic progenitors that had survived conditioning. The apparently early recovery of alphabetaT-cell counts about two months after transplant reportedly depended on only several hundred rapidly expanded clones that came from non-depleted graft cells. Over subsequent months, a decline in hyperexpanded clone frequencies was noted, and after one year, T-cell counts and TCRbeta diversity were mostly ascribed to newly produced T cells.

What the treatment or condition label conveys for this sample: allogeneic hematopoietic cell transplantation with graft depleted of TCRalphabeta T cells and CD19 B cells. The transplant recipients were children given TCRalphabeta/CD19-depleted allogeneic hematopoietic cell grafts. Libraries were prepared through PCR. The reads were generated on an Illumina HiSeq 2500. Molecular barcoding was employed in the preparation of TCR libraries, with unique molecular identifiers being used to normalize TCRbeta repertoire quantification. TCRdb redid the processing of the public reads, applying fastp at Q25 and MiXCR, and retained in-frame beta chains. For every CDR3 protein sequence, its rows merge into one entry that carries the most common genes and DNA. The table for this sample lists approximately 520,000 distinct CDR3 sequences; about an eighth of them were counted only once. 14% of the sample comes from the top ten.

Concerning this clonotype: Its recognized antigen is unknown. Qualities for individual bases were not recorded, and no much larger clone is one base off.

This receptor was identified in a female patient aged 2 to 10 who had a stem cell transplant for aplastic anemia, so the T cells may come from the graft donor. This specimen consisted of PBMCs, mostly from graft donor cells, obtained 180 days after TCRalphabeta/CD19-depleted stem cell transplant.

For the CDR3, the sequence is CASSLVPDRYQPQHF. The nucleotide sequence reads as follows: TGCGCCAGCAGCTTGGTTCCAGACCGATATCAGCCCCAGCATTTT. Recombination joined TRBV5-1 with TRBJ1-5; the D gene cannot be resolved reliably. V is pared back by 0 bases and J by 5 bases, with 12 bases lying between the germline termini. The CDR3 sequence holds 15 residues, the cysteine and phenylalanine included. Only CDR3 DNA remains: 45 bases, in frame from the first base. As encoded in the germline V gene, CDR1 is SGHRS while CDR2 is YFSETQ.